This entry concerns a single T cell receptor (beta chain). This clone was seen only once. The antigen this receptor binds is unknown. No base quality values were provided; no much bigger clone lies one nucleotide off. The CDR3, from cysteine to phenylalanine, totals 14 residues. The entry retains the CDR3 DNA only, 42 bases that are in frame from base 1. CDR1 and CDR2 (MDHEN, SYDVKM) derive from the germline V gene. V is reduced by 8 bases and J by 0 bases, leaving a spacing of 12 bases between them. This entry belongs to a study of shared clonotypes between healthy human individuals (dated by TCRdb to about 2020). Some background on the complete study: The cohort included three men and a couple of women between 18 and 49 years of age. To estimate repertoire size and how much clonotypes are shared between individuals, the study performed deep sequencing of blood TCR repertoires from about 5 healthy adults. Per donor, leukapheresis produced somewhere between about 0.8 and 9.5 billion PBMCs. For each donor, three plates each were used for CD4 naive and CD4 memory, two plates were used for CD8 naive, and one plate was used for CD8 memory. Libraries were prepared and TCR repertoires were sequenced by different laboratories using diverse techniques, in order to increase sequencing depth and limit assay-specific biases.

General findings and caveats noted by the study authors: Sampling was restricted to blood, and TCR repertoires in tissue are likely to differ from TCR repertoires in blood. The small number of donors limited the genetic and exposure-history diversity represented. Even with the large sequencing depth, rarefaction of the sorted-subset datasets indicated that sequencing was incomplete. When a few donors were compared, the shared fraction of clonotypes was about 5.5% for naive CD4, 3.5% to 4% for naive CD8, more than 2% for memory CD4, and about 0.36% for memory CD8. Pairwise subsampling indicated that sequencing depth was expected to affect the degree of clonotype sharing among donors. Larger estimated clonotype richness was generally found for naive subsets than for memory subsets. Higher generation probabilities were observed for clonotypes shared by all four sorted-subset donors than for non-shared clonotypes.

TCR CDR3 regions were amplified from genomic DNA by multiplex PCR using the deep immunoSEQ assay. For each cell subset, the extracted genomic DNA was distributed evenly across all wells of several immunoSEQ 96-well plates, and each plate served as one replicate. For sorted subsets, approximately 210 ng genomic DNA, equal to 30,000 or so T cell genomes, was loaded into each replicate PCR. The purified libraries were quantified using a Qubit 3.0 fluorometer, sized with a Bioanalyzer 2100, and then quantified again using the KAPA Library Quantification kit. A separate single-read 150-cycle Illumina NextSeq 550 flow cell was used to sequence each immunoSEQ 96-well plate. For the original study's pipeline: Because the immunoSEQ output included only junctional sequences and no quality scores, the filtering could not be the same as the filtering used for full-length reads. To assign V/J genes and CDR3, sequences were annotated using PyIR, a Python wrapper for IgBLAST v1.9, with IMGT germline references. Reads were removed for weak V/J assignments (E-value above 1e-6), missing CDR3, stop codons, out-of-frame junctions, or ambiguous translated residues. V3J clonotypes were defined as sequences sharing an identical inferred V gene, J gene, and CDR3 amino acid sequence. The percentage overlap between two repertoires was calculated by dividing the number of shared unique clonotypes by the size of the smaller repertoire. Three approaches were used to assess repertoire richness: RTK rarefaction, the Chao1 estimator, and Recon v2.1 estimates of unobserved clonotypes. Generation probabilities were computed with OLGA for all TCRbeta clonotypes obtained by the gDNA method from several donors. TCRdb's version of the immuneACCESS table is confined to in-frame rearrangements and falls short of the full clone set. An unresolved V gene accounts for under half of the shortfall where checked; the remainder is of unknown origin. V and J calls and clone size are those listed in that table; D and trimming were worked out from the DNA. The sample table records 1,100,000 or so clones; approximately 80% of these occur just once. Of the sample, 0.52% is held by the ten largest clones.

The donors were healthy, HIV-negative adults who had no recently reported acute infections or vaccinations. All donors were Caucasian adults living in Nashville, Tennessee, USA. CD4+ T cells were enriched by magnetic negative selection; naive cells were then positively selected on CD45RA, and the negative fraction formed the memory subset. Blood was obtained by leukapheresis, after which PBMCs were separated by Ficoll-Histopaque density gradient centrifugation and cryopreserved in liquid nitrogen vapor phase. Analytical flow cytometry was used to check the purity and quantity of each magnetically sorted T cell population. Genomic DNA was isolated from every sorted fraction and measured by UV absorbance on a Nanodrop 2000c.

This sequence was found in a man aged 18 to 30 in good health. Some clones in this sample may be carry-over from other donors' samples. The sample taken for sequencing was memory CD4+ T cells from PBMCs. In the paper's terms, the cell subset or site label means: CD45RA-negative fraction. The V and J segments used are TRBV28 and TRBJ2-3; TRBD2 is perhaps the D gene, given 6 matching bases. The DNA is as follows: TGTGCCAGCGGGGAGGCACCTAGCACAGATACGCAGTATTTT. This yields the protein CASGEAPSTDTQYF.